The rows below give T cell receptor beta chains drawn from one sample of a study of blood T cell repertoires in COVID-19. Clones were read by immunoSEQ multiplex PCR, and TCRdb kept only the in-frame ones, dropping some. This sample yields about 240,000 clones, of which 82% are seen a single time; about an eighth belongs to the top ten. The sequencing sample was made of peripheral blood. The receptors stem from a woman aged 55-69 years with active or convalescent COVID-19. Each CDR3 is given with its conserved first and last residue. The D gene is left open where the match is weak. Rows give clone size only sometimes, using once, few, many, or a class for an expanded clone.

v_gene: TRBV29-1; abundance: NA; d_gene: TRBD1; j_gene: TRBJ2-4; CDR3aa: CSAQGQGGNIQYF; CDR3nt: TGCAGCGCTCAGGGACAGGGGGGAAACATTCAGTACTTC
v_gene: TRBV7-3; abundance: NA; d_gene: TRBD1; j_gene: TRBJ2-7; CDR3aa: CASSPGTGDYEQYF; CDR3nt: TGTGCCAGCAGCCCCGGGACAGGGGACTACGAGCAGTACTTC
v_gene: TRBV2; abundance: NA; d_gene: NA; j_gene: TRBJ2-3; CDR3aa: CASTSGPLTDTQYF; CDR3nt: TGTGCCAGCACATCAGGGCCTCTCACAGATACGCAGTATTTT
v_gene: TRBV9; abundance: NA; d_gene: NA; j_gene: TRBJ1-5; CDR3aa: CASSVKGRVGPYSNQPQHF; CDR3nt: TGTGCCAGCAGCGTAAAGGGCAGGGTTGGACCCTATAGCAATCAGCCCCAGCATTTT
v_gene: TRBV10-1; abundance: NA; d_gene: NA; j_gene: TRBJ2-1; CDR3aa: CASSVRTGSYNEQFF; CDR3nt: TGCGCCAGCAGTGTCCGGACTGGTTCCTACAATGAGCAGTTCTTC
v_gene: TRBV5-1; abundance: NA; d_gene: NA; j_gene: TRBJ1-1; CDR3aa: CASSLVVDTEAFF; CDR3nt: TGCGCCAGCAGCTTGGTAGTGGACACTGAAGCTTTCTTT
v_gene: TRBV6-5; abundance: NA; d_gene: NA; j_gene: TRBJ1-2; CDR3aa: CASKNPLQEGYGYTF; CDR3nt: TGTGCCAGCAAAAACCCCCTCCAAGAGGGCTATGGCTACACCTTC
v_gene: TRBV27; abundance: NA; d_gene: NA; j_gene: TRBJ1-3; CDR3aa: CASSLSPQGIPGNTIYF; CDR3nt: TGTGCCAGCAGTTTATCGCCTCAGGGGATACCTGGAAACACCATATATTTT
v_gene: TRBV5-1; abundance: NA; d_gene: TRBD1; j_gene: TRBJ1-4; CDR3aa: CASSPGTENEKLFF; CDR3nt: TGCGCCAGCAGCCCCGGGACAGAGAATGAAAAACTGTTTTTT
v_gene: TRBV3-1/TRBV3-2; abundance: NA; d_gene: TRBD2; j_gene: TRBJ2-1; CDR3aa: CASSQAGGTSGKEQFF; CDR3nt: TGTGCCAGCAGCCAAGCCGGGGGGACTAGCGGAAAAGAGCAGTTCTTC
v_gene: TRBV4-3; abundance: NA; d_gene: TRBD1; j_gene: TRBJ1-4; CDR3aa: CASSQVGTGVEKLFF; CDR3nt: TGCGCCAGCAGCCAAGTTGGGACAGGGGTGGAAAAACTGTTTTTT
v_gene: TRBV6-6; abundance: NA; d_gene: NA; j_gene: TRBJ1-1; CDR3aa: CASTSGGGVVPEAFF; CDR3nt: TGTGCCAGCACCTCCGGGGGAGGGGTGGTCCCTGAAGCTTTCTTT
v_gene: TRBV7-2; abundance: NA; d_gene: TRBD1; j_gene: TRBJ2-6; CDR3aa: CASSSPGQGTPGANVLTF; CDR3nt: TGTGCCAGCAGCTCACCGGGACAGGGCACCCCTGGGGCCAACGTCCTGACTTTC
v_gene: TRBV6-5; abundance: NA; d_gene: TRBD1; j_gene: TRBJ2-7; CDR3aa: CASSYAGGEQYF; CDR3nt: TGTGCCAGCAGTTACGCAGGGGGCGAGCAGTACTTC
v_gene: TRBV6-5; abundance: few; d_gene: TRBD1; j_gene: TRBJ1-1; CDR3aa: CASSYSGGQAGEAFF; CDR3nt: TGTGCCAGCAGTTACTCGGGTGGACAGGCCGGCGAAGCTTTCTTT
v_gene: TRBV18; abundance: NA; d_gene: NA; j_gene: TRBJ1-4; CDR3aa: CASSQNAFYRENNEKLFF; CDR3nt: TGTGCCAGCTCACAGAACGCCTTTTACAGGGAAAATAATGAAAAACTGTTTTTT
v_gene: TRBV10-1; abundance: NA; d_gene: NA; j_gene: TRBJ2-3; CDR3aa: CASSESGQGTTDTQYF; CDR3nt: TGCGCCAGCAGTGAGTCGGGTCAGGGTACGACAGATACGCAGTATTTT
v_gene: TRBV9; abundance: NA; d_gene: NA; j_gene: TRBJ1-1; CDR3aa: CASSVDAGNTEAFF; CDR3nt: TGTGCCAGCAGCGTAGATGCAGGGAACACTGAAGCTTTCTTT
v_gene: TRBV6-7; abundance: NA; d_gene: TRBD1; j_gene: TRBJ2-7; CDR3aa: CASSPYPDRVYEQYF; CDR3nt: TGTGCCAGCAGTCCGTACCCGGACAGGGTTTACGAGCAGTACTTC
v_gene: TRBV19; abundance: NA; d_gene: NA; j_gene: TRBJ1-1; CDR3aa: CASSIDLTGYGHTEAFF; CDR3nt: TGTGCCAGTAGTATAGACTTGACAGGCTACGGTCACACTGAAGCTTTCTTT
v_gene: TRBV18; abundance: NA; d_gene: NA; j_gene: TRBJ2-3; CDR3aa: CASSHRDAGRTDTQYF; CDR3nt: TGTGCCAGCTCACATAGGGACGCTGGGAGGACAGATACGCAGTATTTT
v_gene: TRBV5-1; abundance: few; d_gene: NA; j_gene: TRBJ2-7; CDR3aa: CASRASDRGEQYF; CDR3nt: TGCGCCAGCAGGGCTAGCGATCGGGGCGAGCAGTACTTC
v_gene: TRBV6-2/TRBV6-3; abundance: once; d_gene: TRBD2; j_gene: TRBJ2-1; CDR3aa: CASSYQLALGEQFF; CDR3nt: TGTGCCAGCAGTTACCAACTAGCGTTGGGTGAGCAGTTCTTC
v_gene: TRBV6-1; abundance: NA; d_gene: NA; j_gene: TRBJ1-2; CDR3aa: CASSEASGAENGYTF; CDR3nt: TGTGCCAGCAGTGAAGCGAGTGGGGCAGAAAATGGCTACACCTTC
v_gene: TRBV19; abundance: NA; d_gene: TRBD2; j_gene: TRBJ2-5; CDR3aa: CASSEVAGVETQYF; CDR3nt: TGTGCCAGTAGTGAGGTAGCGGGGGTGGAGACCCAGTACTTC
v_gene: TRBV11-2; abundance: NA; d_gene: NA; j_gene: TRBJ2-7; CDR3aa: CATTWGDEQYF; CDR3nt: TGTGCCACCACCTGGGGCGACGAGCAGTACTTC
v_gene: TRBV7-9; abundance: NA; d_gene: NA; j_gene: TRBJ1-1; CDR3aa: CASSRRGGFKNTEAFF; CDR3nt: TGTGCCAGCAGCCGTCGGGGGGGTTTCAAGAACACTGAAGCTTTCTTT
v_gene: TRBV19; abundance: NA; d_gene: NA; j_gene: TRBJ1-2; CDR3aa: CASSIGQGINYGYTF; CDR3nt: TGTGCCAGTAGTATCGGGCAGGGGATTAACTATGGCTACACCTTC
v_gene: TRBV5-6; abundance: NA; d_gene: NA; j_gene: TRBJ1-5; CDR3aa: CASSYGQGNQPQHF; CDR3nt: TGTGCCAGCAGCTATGGGCAGGGAAATCAGCCCCAGCATTTT
v_gene: TRBV7-3; abundance: NA; d_gene: TRBD2; j_gene: TRBJ2-3; CDR3aa: CASSFGLAGGLSTDTQYF; CDR3nt: TGTGCCAGCAGCTTTGGACTAGCGGGGGGCCTCAGCACAGATACGCAGTATTTT
v_gene: TRBV24-1; abundance: once; d_gene: NA; j_gene: TRBJ2-1; CDR3aa: CATSENRGREQFF; CDR3nt: TGTGCCACCAGTGAAAATAGAGGGAGGGAGCAGTTCTTC
v_gene: TRBV6-2/TRBV6-3; abundance: once; d_gene: TRBD1; j_gene: TRBJ2-1; CDR3aa: CASSYVGTGWDEQFF; CDR3nt: TGTGCCAGCAGTTACGTCGGGACAGGGTGGGATGAGCAGTTCTTC
v_gene: TRBV18; abundance: once; d_gene: TRBD1; j_gene: TRBJ1-5; CDR3aa: CASSRGQGAGQPQHF; CDR3nt: TGTGCCAGCTCACGGGGACAGGGGGCAGGTCAGCCCCAGCATTTT
v_gene: TRBV2; abundance: NA; d_gene: TRBD2; j_gene: TRBJ2-2; CDR3aa: CASSELAGATGELFF; CDR3nt: TGTGCCAGCAGTGAACTAGCGGGGGCCACCGGGGAGCTGTTTTTT
v_gene: TRBV7-9; abundance: NA; d_gene: NA; j_gene: TRBJ1-4; CDR3aa: CASSPGAVNEKLFF; CDR3nt: TGTGCCAGCAGCCCAGGGGCTGTTAATGAAAAACTGTTTTTT
v_gene: TRBV18; abundance: NA; d_gene: TRBD1; j_gene: TRBJ1-4; CDR3aa: CASSPHGPGTGDEKLFF; CDR3nt: TGTGCCAGCTCACCACATGGTCCGGGGACAGGGGACGAAAAACTGTTTTTT
v_gene: TRBV3-1/TRBV3-2; abundance: NA; d_gene: NA; j_gene: TRBJ2-6; CDR3aa: CASSRLPGITGANVLTF; CDR3nt: TGTGCCAGCAGCCGATTACCGGGGATTACTGGGGCCAACGTCCTGACTTTC
v_gene: TRBV11-2; abundance: NA; d_gene: NA; j_gene: TRBJ1-1; CDR3aa: CASSLFGKGAFF; CDR3nt: TGTGCCAGCAGCCTATTCGGGAAGGGAGCTTTCTTT
v_gene: TRBV24-1; abundance: NA; d_gene: NA; j_gene: TRBJ2-1; CDR3aa: CATSVGGNEQFF; CDR3nt: TGTGCCACCAGTGTAGGGGGCAATGAGCAGTTCTTC
v_gene: TRBV6-1; abundance: NA; d_gene: NA; j_gene: TRBJ1-2; CDR3aa: CASSEGRVYGYTF; CDR3nt: TGTGCCAGCAGTGAAGGCAGGGTTTATGGCTACACCTTC
v_gene: TRBV18; abundance: NA; d_gene: NA; j_gene: TRBJ1-3; CDR3aa: CASSPSQSGNTIYF; CDR3nt: TGTGCCAGCTCACCATCACAGTCAGGAAACACCATATATTTT
v_gene: TRBV19; abundance: NA; d_gene: NA; j_gene: TRBJ1-6; CDR3aa: CASSELKGGDSPLHF; CDR3nt: TGTGCCAGTAGTGAATTAAAAGGGGGGGATTCACCCCTCCACTTT
v_gene: TRBV19; abundance: NA; d_gene: TRBD2; j_gene: TRBJ2-3; CDR3aa: CASSTTSAPPDTQYF; CDR3nt: TGTGCCAGTAGTACAACTAGCGCTCCCCCAGATACGCAGTATTTT
v_gene: TRBV30; abundance: once; d_gene: NA; j_gene: TRBJ1-2; CDR3aa: CAWIPGAGVPYGYTF; CDR3nt: TGTGCCTGGATTCCCGGGGCAGGGGTGCCCTATGGCTACACCTTC